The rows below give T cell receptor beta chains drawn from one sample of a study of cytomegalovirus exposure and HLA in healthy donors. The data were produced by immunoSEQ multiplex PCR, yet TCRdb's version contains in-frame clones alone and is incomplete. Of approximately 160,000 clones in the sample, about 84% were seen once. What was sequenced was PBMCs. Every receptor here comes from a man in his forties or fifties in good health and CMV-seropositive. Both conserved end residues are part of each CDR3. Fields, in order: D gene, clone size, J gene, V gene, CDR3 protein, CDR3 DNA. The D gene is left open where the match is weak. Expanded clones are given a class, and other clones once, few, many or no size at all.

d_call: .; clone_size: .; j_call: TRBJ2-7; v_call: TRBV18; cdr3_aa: CASSLIGDSYEQYF; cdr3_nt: TGTGCCAGCTCATTGATCGGGGATTCCTACGAGCAGTACTTC
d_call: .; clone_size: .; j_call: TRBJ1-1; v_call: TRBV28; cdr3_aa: CASSLMRNEAFF; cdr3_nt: TGTGCCAGCAGTTTGATGAGGAATGAAGCTTTCTTT
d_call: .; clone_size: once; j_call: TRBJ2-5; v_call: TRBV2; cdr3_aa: CASSESVQETQYF; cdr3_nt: TGTGCCAGCAGTGAATCCGTCCAAGAGACCCAGTACTTC
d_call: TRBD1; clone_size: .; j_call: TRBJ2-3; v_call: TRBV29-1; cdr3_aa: CSVGTGTDTQYF; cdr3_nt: TGCAGCGTCGGGACAGGCACAGATACGCAGTATTTT
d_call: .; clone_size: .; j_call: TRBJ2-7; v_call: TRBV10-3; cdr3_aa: CAIQDSIKQYF; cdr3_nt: TGTGCCATCCAAGACAGTATCAAGCAGTACTTC
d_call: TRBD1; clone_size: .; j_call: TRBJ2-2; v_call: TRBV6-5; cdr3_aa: CASSYYRGAGELFF; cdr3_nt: TGTGCCAGCAGTTATTACAGGGGCGCCGGGGAGCTGTTTTTT
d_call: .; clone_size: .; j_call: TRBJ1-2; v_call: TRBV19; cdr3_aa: CASSPDRRDYGYTF; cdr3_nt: TGTGCCAGTAGCCCAGACCGACGGGACTATGGCTACACCTTC
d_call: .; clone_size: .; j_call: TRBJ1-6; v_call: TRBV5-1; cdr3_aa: CASRPSSGNSPLHF; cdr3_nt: TGCGCCAGCCGACCATCCTCGGGTAATTCACCCCTCCACTTT
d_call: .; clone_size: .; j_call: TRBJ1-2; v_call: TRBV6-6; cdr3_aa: CASSYLDGRNYGYTF; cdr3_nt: TGTGCCAGCAGTTACTTAGATGGGCGAAACTATGGCTACACCTTC
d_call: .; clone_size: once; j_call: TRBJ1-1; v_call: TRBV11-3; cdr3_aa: CASSLDSGTEAFF; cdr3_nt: TGTGCCAGCAGCTTAGATTCGGGAACTGAAGCTTTCTTT
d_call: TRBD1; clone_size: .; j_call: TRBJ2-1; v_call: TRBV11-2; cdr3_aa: CASSHRFRDRLRDNEQFF; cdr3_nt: TGTGCCAGCAGCCACCGCTTCCGGGACAGGCTCAGGGACAATGAGCAGTTCTTC
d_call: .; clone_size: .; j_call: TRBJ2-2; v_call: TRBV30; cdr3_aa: CAGRGNTGELFF; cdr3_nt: TGTGCGGGAAGGGGGAACACCGGGGAGCTGTTTTTT
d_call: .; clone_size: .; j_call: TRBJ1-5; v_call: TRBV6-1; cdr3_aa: CASSEERGAIGNQPQHF; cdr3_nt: TGTGCCAGCAGTGAAGAGCGGGGGGCCATTGGGAATCAGCCCCAGCATTTT
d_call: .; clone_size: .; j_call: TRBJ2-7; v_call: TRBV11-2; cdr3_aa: CASRLEFSSYEQYF; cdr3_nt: TGTGCCAGCAGACTCGAATTTAGCTCCTACGAGCAGTACTTC
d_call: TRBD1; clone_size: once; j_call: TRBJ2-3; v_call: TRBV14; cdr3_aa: CASSSPGQGLKDTQYF; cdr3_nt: TGTGCCAGCAGCAGCCCGGGACAGGGCCTTAAGGATACGCAGTATTTT
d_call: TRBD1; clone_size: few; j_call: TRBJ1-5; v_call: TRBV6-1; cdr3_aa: CASSRTGVDQPQHF; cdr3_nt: TGTGCCAGCAGTCGGACAGGGGTGGATCAGCCCCAGCATTTT
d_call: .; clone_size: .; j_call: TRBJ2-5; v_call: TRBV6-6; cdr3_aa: CASSRRTGGARETQYF; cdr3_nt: TGTGCCAGCAGTCGACGGACAGGCGGGGCGAGGGAGACCCAGTACTTC
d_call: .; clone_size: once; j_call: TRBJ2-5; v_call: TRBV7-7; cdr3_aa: CASSLARQETQYF; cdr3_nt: TGTGCTAGCAGCTTAGCGCGCCAAGAGACCCAGTACTTC
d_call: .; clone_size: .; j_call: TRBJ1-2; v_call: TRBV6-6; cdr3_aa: CASSYSTGVDGYTF; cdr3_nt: TGTGCCAGCAGTTACTCGACGGGGGTAGATGGCTACACCTTC
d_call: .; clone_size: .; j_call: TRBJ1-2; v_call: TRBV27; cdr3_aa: CASKYGIYDGYTF; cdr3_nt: TGTGCCAGTAAATACGGGATTTACGATGGCTACACCTTC
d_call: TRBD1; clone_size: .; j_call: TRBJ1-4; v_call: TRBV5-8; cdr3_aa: CASSPDRGTRPNEKLFF; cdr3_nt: TGTGCCAGCAGTCCGGACAGGGGGACTCGACCTAATGAAAAACTGTTTTTT
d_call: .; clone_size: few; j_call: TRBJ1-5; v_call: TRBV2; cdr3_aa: CASSELGGLLNQPQHF; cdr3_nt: TGTGCCAGCAGTGAATTGGGGGGGCTCCTTAATCAGCCCCAGCATTTT
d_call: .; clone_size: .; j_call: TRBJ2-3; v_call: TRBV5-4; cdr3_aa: CASSLAVTDTQYF; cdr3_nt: TGTGCCAGCAGCTTGGCGGTGACAGATACGCAGTATTTT
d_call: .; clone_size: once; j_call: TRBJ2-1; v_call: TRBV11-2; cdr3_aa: CASSLEGRAFYNEQFF; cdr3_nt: TGTGCCAGCAGCTTAGAAGGCAGGGCATTTTACAATGAGCAGTTCTTC
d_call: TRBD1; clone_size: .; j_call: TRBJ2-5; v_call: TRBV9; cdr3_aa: CASSVAPGGRETQYF; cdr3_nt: TGTGCCAGCAGCGTAGCCCCAGGGGGACGGGAGACCCAGTACTTC
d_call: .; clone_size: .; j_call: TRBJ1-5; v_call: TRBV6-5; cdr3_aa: CATSSEGLRNQPQHF; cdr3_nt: TGTGCCACCAGTAGCGAGGGTTTACGTAATCAGCCCCAGCATTTT
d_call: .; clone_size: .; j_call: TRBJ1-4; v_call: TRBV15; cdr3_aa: CATSRADRGDEKLFF; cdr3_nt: TGTGCCACCAGCAGGGCCGACCGGGGGGATGAAAAACTGTTTTTT
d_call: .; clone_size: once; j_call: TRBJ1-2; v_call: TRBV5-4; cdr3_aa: CASSGADSPYGYTF; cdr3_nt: TGTGCCAGCAGCGGAGCGGACAGCCCATATGGCTACACCTTC
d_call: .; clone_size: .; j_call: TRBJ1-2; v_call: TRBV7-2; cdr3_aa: CASSSRNLYGYTF; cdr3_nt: TGTGCCAGCAGCAGCAGGAACCTCTATGGCTACACCTTC
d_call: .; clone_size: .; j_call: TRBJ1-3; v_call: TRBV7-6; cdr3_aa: CASGLNPGNTIYF; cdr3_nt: TGTGCCAGCGGCCTTAATCCTGGAAACACCATATATTTT
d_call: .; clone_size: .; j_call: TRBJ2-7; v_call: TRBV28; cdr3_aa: CASRHPPAGLYEQYF; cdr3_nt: TGTGCCAGCAGACATCCCCCGGCAGGCCTCTACGAGCAGTACTTC
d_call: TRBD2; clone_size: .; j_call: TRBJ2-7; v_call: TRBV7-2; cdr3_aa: CASSLAGGRNPYEQYF; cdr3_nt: TGTGCCAGCAGCTTAGCGGGAGGGCGTAACCCCTACGAGCAGTACTTC
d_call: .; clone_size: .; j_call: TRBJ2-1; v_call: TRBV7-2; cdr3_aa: CASSPTRNEQFF; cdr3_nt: TGTGCCAGCAGCCCGACTAGGAATGAGCAGTTCTTC
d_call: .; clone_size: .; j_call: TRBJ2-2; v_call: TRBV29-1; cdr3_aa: CSVVLRQFANTGELFF; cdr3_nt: TGCAGCGTTGTGCTTCGACAGTTTGCGAACACCGGGGAGCTGTTTTTT
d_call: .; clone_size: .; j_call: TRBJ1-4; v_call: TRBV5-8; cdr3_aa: CASSLDGEKLFF; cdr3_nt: TGTGCCAGCAGCCTTGATGGGGAGAAACTGTTTTTT
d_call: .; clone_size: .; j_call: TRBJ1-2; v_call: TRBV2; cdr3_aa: CASSGGAPGYGYTF; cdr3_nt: TGTGCCAGCAGTGGTGGGGCGCCGGGTTATGGCTACACCTTC
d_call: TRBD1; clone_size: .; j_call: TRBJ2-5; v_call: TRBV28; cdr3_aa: CASSDRDWEETQYF; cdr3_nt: TGTGCCAGCAGCGACAGGGATTGGGAAGAGACCCAGTACTTC